The 28 T cell receptor beta chains reported below all come from one sample, sequenced in a study of OX40 agonist ivuxolimab in advanced cancers. Method: immunoSEQ multiplex PCR; TCRdb's copy keeps in-frame clones and lacks some. In the table there are tens of thousands of clones, about 85% of which are singletons. The sequencing used CD4+ or CD8+ T cells sorted from blood, collected in a trial of the OX40 agonist ivuxolimab. Receptors originate from an adult with an advanced solid tumor such as melanoma, head and neck, liver or kidney cancer.

CDR3 sequence (DNA): TGTGCCAGCAGCCTCCCCGAAGACCCGTCGGATGAGCAGTTCTTC. Its protein product is CASSLPEDPSDEQFF. The chain has TRBV4-2 and TRBJ2-1; D is uncertain. V lost 4 bases to trimming and J lost 8 bases, with 18 bases between them. Per the germline V gene, CDR1 is LGHNA and CDR2 is YNFKEQ. The CDR3 has 15 amino acids.

The CDR3 sequence is CASSVGLVDEQFF. The CDR3 DNA reads as TGTGCCAGCAGCGTAGGTCTCGTCGATGAGCAGTTCTTC. The V gene is TRBV9, the J gene TRBJ2-1; D unresolved. V lost 0 bases and J 8 bases, leaving 9 bases between the germline ends. This CDR3 spans 13 amino acids. The V gene's germline CDR1 is SGDLS and CDR2 YYNGEE.

V usage is TRBV7-3 and J usage is TRBJ2-3; 11 positions agree with TRBD2. The CDR3 length is 15 residues. V was clipped by 5 bases and J by 3 bases; unmatched bases: 4. Per the germline V gene, CDR1 is SGHTA and CDR2 is FQGTGA. The CDR3 DNA is TGTGCCAGCAGCCCGGGACTAGCGGTGACAGATACGCAGTATTTT. It encodes CASSPGLAVTDTQYF. The full variable domain, in which reference TRBV7-3 and TRBJ2-3 provide the parts outside the CDR3, is GAGVSQTPSNKVTEKGKYVELRCDPISGHTALYWYRQSLGQGPEFLIYFQGTGAADDSGLPNDRFFAVRPEGSVSTLKIQRTERGDSAVYLCASSPGLAVTDTQYFGPGTRLTVL.

This clone was seen once. The chain is built from TRBV4-1 and TRBJ1-1; D is uncertain. The germline V gene encodes CDR1 MGHRA and CDR2 YSYEKL. The CDR3 runs to 14 residues. V gave up 0 bases and J gave up 4 bases, with 9 bases separating them. The CDR3 DNA reads as TGCGCCAGCAGCCAAGATCACAGTGTCACTGAAGCTTTCTTT. Translated, it gives CASSQDHSVTEAFF.

This clone was seen only once. This chain links TRBV27 with TRBJ2-2; the D gene is possibly TRBD1 (6 bases). CDR1 is MNHEY, CDR2 SMNVEV, per germline (reference sequence). The CDR3 totals 14 residues. V dropped 6 bases and J dropped 1 base, with 9 bases sitting between them. CDR3 residues: CASSEDRNTGELFF. The CDR3 coding sequence is TGTGCCAGCAGCGAGGACAGGAACACCGGGGAGCTGTTTTTT.

The chain combines TRBV5-6 with TRBJ1-2; D remains ambiguous. V shed 4 bases and J shed 3 bases, with 16 bases lying between them. The CDR3 is 15 amino acids. Germline assignment: CDR1 SGHDT and CDR2 YYEEEE. CDR3 DNA: TGTGCCAGCAGCACGGACGGATTCCCCTACTATGGCTACACCTTC. As protein: CASSTDGFPYYGYTF.

The J gene is TRBJ2-3, the V gene TRBV7-6; D may be TRBD2 (5 bases). The CDR3 has 14 amino acids. The germline V gene encodes CDR1 SGHVS and CDR2 FNYEAQ. The V gene lost 6 bases and the J gene lost 3 bases, with 13 bases spanning the gap. The CDR3 DNA follows: TGTGCCAGCAGATCAGCAGGAGGTACAGATACGCAGTATTTT. It translates to CASRSAGGTDTQYF.

The rearrangement uses TRBV27 and TRBJ2-2; D ambiguous. V lost 7 bases and J 2 bases, leaving 8 bases between the germline ends. CDR3 length equals 13 residues. Germline V gene sequence: CDR1 MNHEY, CDR2 SMNVEV (reference sequence). CDR3 sequence (DNA): TGTGCCAGCATGAGCGCCAACACCGGGGAGCTGTTTTTT. Translation gives CASMSANTGELFF.

CDR3 loop: CAWSEGLGTYEQYF. DNA for the CDR3: TGTGCCTGGAGTGAGGGACTAGGGACCTACGAGCAGTACTTC. The gene calls are TRBV30 and TRBJ2-7; 8 positions match TRBD2. V was pared by 1 base and J by 2 bases, with 4 bases of the junction left unmatched. CDR1 and CDR2 (germline): GTSNPN, SVGIG (reference sequence). The CDR3 runs 14 residues.

This clone was seen once. The V and J genes are TRBV7-6 and TRBJ2-7, with D hard to call. The V end lost 1 base, the J end lost 0 bases, and 16 bases lay between the germline ends. Looked up from germline, CDR1 is SGHVS and CDR2 is FNYEAQ. The CDR3 spans 17 residues. CDR3 residues: CASSLEISGASSYEQYF. The CDR3 region has the DNA TGTGCCAGCAGCTTAGAGATCAGTGGCGCGTCCTCCTACGAGCAGTACTTC.

The rearrangement links TRBV6-1 to TRBJ2-1; TRBD1 is a possible D gene (5 bases). The CDR3 spans 13 residues. Germline V gene sequence: CDR1 MNHNS, CDR2 SASEGT. V lost 5 bases to trimming and J lost 3 bases, with 8 bases between them. For the CDR3, the DNA is TGTGCCAGCAGTCCAGGGAACTACAATGAGCAGTTCTTC. This codes for CASSPGNYNEQFF.

The chain carries TRBV6-6 and TRBJ1-1; D uncertain. The germline CDR1 and CDR2 sequences are MNHNY and SVGAGI (reference sequence). CDR3 size: 10 residues. Trimming cost V 10 bases and J 3 bases, with 6 bases left between them. The CDR3 sequence is CAIGDTEAFF. The CDR3 nucleotides are TGTGCCATTGGGGACACTGAAGCTTTCTTT.

The chain employs TRBV30 and TRBJ2-7; possible D gene TRBD2, 5 bases. V was cut by 2 bases and J by 2 bases, with 13 bases left in between. There are 14 residues in the CDR3. Germline V gives CDR1 GTSNPN, CDR2 SVGIG (reference sequence). Written as DNA, the CDR3 is TGTGCCTGGAGTTGGCGGGTGGGGACCTACGAGCAGTACTTC. Its translation is CAWSWRVGTYEQYF.

This rearrangement joins TRBV27 to TRBJ1-2; 10 bases match TRBD1. V shed 5 bases, J shed 2 bases, and the junction held 5 bases outside the gene matches. In germline, CDR1 is MNHEY, CDR2 SMNVEV (reference sequence). The CDR3 has 15 residues. CDR3 protein: CASSVRTGGNYGYTF. The CDR3 nucleotides are TGTGCCAGCAGTGTAAGGACAGGGGGAAACTATGGCTACACCTTC.

This clone is medium-sized. The same CDR3 arises from other DNA sequences in this sample as well. The chain recombines TRBV7-9 with TRBJ1-5, with 8 bases aligning to TRBD1. The CDR3 has 14 amino acids. The germline CDR1 and CDR2 sequences are SEHNR and FQNEAQ (reference sequence). The V and J ends lost 2 bases and 6 bases, in that order; junction bases with no gene match: 3. CDR3 nucleotide sequence: TGTGCCAGCAGCTTATCAGGGGGCGGTCAGCCCCAGCATTTT. Its translation: CASSLSGGGQPQHF.

V and J are TRBV2 and TRBJ2-7; tentative D call: TRBD1 (6 bases). The V gene's germline CDR1 is SNHLY and CDR2 FYNNEI. The CDR3 covers 15 residues. Trimming stripped 2 bases from V and 2 bases from J, with 13 bases between. The CDR3 DNA reads as TGTGCCAGCAGTGAACGTCCAGGGGCGACCTACGAGCAGTACTTC. Translation: CASSERPGATYEQYF.

The table lists this clone with a count of one. The V and J genes are TRBV15 and TRBJ2-3; the match to TRBD2 covers 7 bases. Trimming took 2 bases from V and 6 from J; bases not matched to a gene: 11. The germline gives CDR1 LNHNV, CDR2 YYDKDF (reference sequence). The CDR3 is 16 amino acids. The CDR3 DNA is TGTGCCACCAGCAGATCCGACCAGCGGGGTTTCGATACGCAGTATTTT. It specifies CATSRSDQRGFDTQYF.

V gene TRBV27 combines with J gene TRBJ2-2; D is ambiguous. This CDR3 region has 13 residues. V shed 3 bases and J shed 7 bases, with 9 bases lying between them. In germline, CDR1 is MNHEY, CDR2 SMNVEV (reference sequence). CDR3 residues: CASSLVVGGELFF. In DNA form, the CDR3 reads TGTGCCAGCAGTTTGGTAGTAGGCGGGGAGCTGTTTTTT.

V gene TRBV13 combines with J gene TRBJ2-1; D is unresolved. Per the germline V gene, CDR1 is PRHDT and CDR2 is FYEKMQ (reference sequence). Deletions cut 3 bases from V and 8 bases from J, with 11 bases between. The CDR3 extends over 13 amino acids. CDR3 DNA sequence: TGTGCCAGCAGCTTGTGGGAATCTGATGAGCAGTTCTTC. Its protein product is CASSLWESDEQFF.

Only a few counts were recorded for this clone. The V call is TRBV28, the J call TRBJ2-7; D is perhaps TRBD2 (5 bases). Per the germline V gene, CDR1 is MDHEN and CDR2 is SYDVKM. This CDR3 comprises 17 residues. Trimming left V 4 bases short and J 0 bases short, with 19 bases between. This CDR3 reads CASSSPRVGAGSYEQYF. The DNA for the CDR3 is TGTGCCAGCAGTTCCCCCCGGGTAGGCGCGGGCTCCTACGAGCAGTACTTC.

The CDR3 here is CASSDRNSVYSEAFF. The CDR3 nucleotides are TGTGCCAGCAGTGACAGGAACAGCGTTTACTCTGAAGCTTTCTTT. The rearrangement links TRBV2 to TRBJ1-1; D is uncertain. The CDR3 sequence is 15 residues long. Germline V gives CDR1 SNHLY, CDR2 FYNNEI. V was shortened by 3 bases and J by 6 bases, with 17 bases between the two germline ends.

The rearrangement uses TRBV27 and TRBJ1-2; perhaps TRBD1 as D (6 bases). CDR1 is MNHEY, CDR2 SMNVEV, per germline (reference sequence). This CDR3 contains 13 residues. Trimming took off 8 bases at V and 2 bases at J, with 12 bases between the two ends. This CDR3 reads CASRGGANYGYTF. The CDR3 DNA follows: TGTGCCAGCCGGGGGGGCGCGAACTATGGCTACACCTTC.

This sequence joins TRBV28 and TRBJ1-1; maybe TRBD1 (6 bases). V was clipped by 5 bases and J by 6 bases, with 13 bases between them. Germline assignment: CDR1 MDHEN and CDR2 SYDVKM. There are 13 residues in the CDR3. CDR3 protein: CASSPRGGPEAFF. CDR3 nucleotide sequence: TGTGCCAGCAGTCCGAGGGGGGGTCCTGAAGCTTTCTTT.

The V gene is TRBV19, the J gene TRBJ1-5, with no clear D. This CDR3 has 13 residues. CDR1 is LNHDA and CDR2 is SQIVND in the germline V gene (reference sequence). The ends were cut back, 7 bases at V and 0 bases at J, with 7 bases in the middle. Here the CDR3 reads CASKKDSNQPQHF. In DNA, the CDR3 is TGTGCCAGTAAGAAAGATAGCAATCAGCCCCAGCATTTT.

This sequence joins TRBV7-6 and TRBJ1-1, with a tentative D call TRBD1 (5 bases). The CDR3 is 16 amino acids. Germline CDR1 reads SGHVS; CDR2 reads FNYEAQ. Trimming shortened V by 7 bases and J by 1 base, and 19 bases separated the two germline ends. Here the CDR3 reads CASTKTGRRGNTEAFF. CDR3 sequence (DNA): TGTGCCAGCACCAAGACGGGGAGGAGGGGGAACACTGAAGCTTTCTTT.

This chain joins TRBV29-1 and TRBJ1-2; no clear D gene. The V and J ends lost 2 bases and 3 bases respectively, with 10 bases between them. Germline CDR1 is SQVTM and CDR2 is ANQGSEA. The CDR3 spans 13 residues. The CDR3 region is CSVEWRIDYGYTF. In nucleotides, the CDR3 is TGCAGCGTTGAATGGCGGATTGACTATGGCTACACCTTC. The full variable domain, rest sourced from reference TRBV29-1 and TRBJ1-2, is SAVISQKPSRDICQRGTSLTIQCQVDSQVTMMFWYRQQPGQSLTLIATANQGSEATYESGFVIDKFPISRPNLTFSTLTVSNMSPEDSSIYLCSVEWRIDYGYTFGSGTRLTVV.

The CDR3 loop reads CATSGSGHGYTF. The CDR3, as DNA: TGTGCCACCAGTGGGTCCGGTCATGGCTACACCTTC. The chain recombines TRBV5-6 with TRBJ1-2; no clear D. The V gene's germline CDR1 is SGHDT and CDR2 YYEEEE. The CDR3 runs 12 residues. V was shortened by 9 bases and J by 6 bases, with 15 bases between the two germline ends.

This rearrangement joins TRBV25-1 to TRBJ1-4; 9 nucleotides line up with TRBD1. Unmatched junction bases numbered 7, after V lost 6 bases and J lost 8 bases. The CDR3 runs to 14 residues. CDR1 is MGHDK and CDR2 is SYGVNS in the germline V gene. The CDR3 nucleotides read TGTGCCAGCAGGCGGGACAGGGCTGGGGAAAAACTGTTTTTT. Its protein product is CASRRDRAGEKLFF.